This TCR beta chain appears in the sequencing data of a study of OX40 agonist ivuxolimab in advanced cancers. Study-level background: Ivuxolimab, which patients received intravenously every 2 weeks, was dosed at 0.01 to 10 mg/kg. Study-level results: Mean expanded clone counts were higher in CD8+ than CD4+ T cells.

This clone was seen just once. The antigen remains undetermined. In germline, CDR1 is SGHNT, CDR2 YYREEE (reference sequence). The CDR3 runs to 17 residues. The V and J ends lost 7 bases and 3 bases respectively, with 25 bases between them. The data were produced by immunoSEQ multiplex PCR, yet TCRdb's version contains in-frame clones alone and is incomplete. The sample yields some 43,000 clones, more than 75% seen once. This rearrangement joins TRBV5-4 to TRBJ1-2; the D gene is possibly TRBD1 (6 bases). Sample: CD4+ or CD8+ T cells sorted from blood, taken in a trial of the OX40 agonist ivuxolimab. The sequence was collected from an adult with an advanced solid tumor such as melanoma, head and neck, liver or kidney cancer. The CDR3 DNA sequence: TGTGCCAGCCGCCGGGGAACAGGGTCGGAAACCCACTATGGCTACACCTTC. This gives the protein CASRRGTGSETHYGYTF.